Each of the 5 T cell receptor beta chains below was sequenced from the same sample in a study of T cells in localized non-small cell lung cancer. Only in-frame clones appear in the TCRdb table, and some are missing; sequencing was by immunoSEQ multiplex PCR. The sample carries fewer than 9,000 clones, about 90% recorded once. This specimen was peripheral blood mononuclear cells, taken before any cancer treatment. These TCRs come from a male donor older than 55 with stage II lung adenocarcinoma.

The V and J genes are TRBV18 and TRBJ1-1; D not certain. CDR3 length: 14 residues. Looked up from germline, CDR1 is KGHSH and CDR2 is LQKENI. Trimming left V 4 bases short and J 1 base short, with 10 bases between. CDR3 coding DNA: TGTGCCAGCTCACAGGGCAGACAGAACACTGAAGCTTTCTTT. Its protein product is CASSQGRQNTEAFF.

Here the CDR3 DNA reads TGCGCCAGCAGGCTAGGACAGGCGTACGAGCAGTACTTC. Its translation: CASRLGQAYEQYF. The genes are TRBV5-1 and TRBJ2-7; 7 nucleotides line up with TRBD1. This CDR3 comprises 13 residues. CDR1 is SGHRS and CDR2 is YFSETQ in the germline V gene. V was pared by 5 bases and J by 4 bases, with 6 bases of the junction left unmatched. Looking up the rest from reference TRBV5-1 and TRBJ2-7 gives the full variable domain: KAGVTQTPRYLIKTRGQQVTLSCSPISGHRSVSWYQQTPGQGLQFLFEYFSETQRNKGNFPGRFSGRQFSNSRSEMNVSTLELGDSALYLCASRLGQAYEQYFGPGTRLTVT.

The rearrangement joins TRBV5-1 to TRBJ2-3; TRBD1 matches 9 bases. The ends lost 0 bases at V and 0 bases at J; junction bases unmatched: 2. CDR1 is SGHRS and CDR2 is YFSETQ in the germline V gene. The length of the CDR3 is 16 residues. The CDR3 coding sequence is TGCGCCAGCAGCTTGGGGGACAGGGCAAGCACAGATACGCAGTATTTT. It is translated as CASSLGDRASTDTQYF.

The rearrangement uses TRBV19 and TRBJ2-7, with a tentative D call TRBD1 (5 bases). The germline V gene has CDR1 LNHDA and CDR2 SQIVND (reference sequence). This CDR3 has 13 amino acids. V was shortened by 6 bases and J by 2 bases, with 11 bases between the two germline ends. CDR3 nucleotides: TGTGCCAGTAGCCCGACAGTCCCCTACGAGCAGTACTTC. This encodes CASSPTVPYEQYF.

This clone showed up just a few times. V is TRBV10-2 and J is TRBJ2-3; 14 bases fit TRBD2. From germline, CDR1 is WSHSY and CDR2 SAAADI. This CDR3 has 15 amino acids. The junction had 7 bases not matched to a gene; V was cut back by 10 bases and J by 4 bases. In nucleotides, the CDR3 is TGCGCCACCTACCCGGGACTAGCGGGAGCAGATACGCAGTATTTT. Translating it yields CATYPGLAGADTQYF.